These T cell receptor beta chains were read from a single sample in a study of cytomegalovirus exposure and HLA in healthy donors. Profiling relied on immunoSEQ multiplex PCR, and the TCRdb table lists in-frame clones only, not all of them. This table holds approximately 100,000 clones, roughly 76% found once. Sequenced sample: PBMCs. Receptor source: a man aged 40-55 years in good health and CMV-seronegative. The CDR3 runs from the conserved cysteine through the conserved F or W. Each record gives: V gene, CDR3 length, clone size, J gene, D gene, CDR3 protein, CDR3 DNA. The D gene is left open where the match is weak. Expanded clones are given a class, and other clones once, few, many or no size at all.

>TRBV2|15|-|TRBJ1-1|TRBD1
CASTRDRGVVPEAFF
TGTGCCAGCACCCGGGACAGGGGTGTGGTCCCTGAAGCTTTCTTT
>TRBV6-6|14|-|TRBJ1-2|-
CASSPAGGAGGYTF
TGTGCCAGCAGTCCCGCTGGGGGCGCTGGGGGCTACACCTTC
>TRBV6-1|13|-|TRBJ2-7|-
CASSEAGDYEQYF
TGTGCCAGCAGTGAAGCGGGAGACTACGAGCAGTACTTC
>TRBV7-9|17|-|TRBJ1-6|-
CAISFPLREAYNSPLHF
TGTGCCATTTCGTTTCCCCTGAGAGAGGCCTATAATTCACCCCTCCACTTT
>TRBV19|18|-|TRBJ1-5|TRBD1
CASSHSATGGKGNQPQHF
TGTGCCAGTAGTCACTCGGCGACAGGGGGCAAGGGCAATCAGCCCCAGCATTTT
>TRBV7-9|15|-|TRBJ2-7|-
CASSFSGVGLGEQYF
TGTGCCAGCAGCTTCTCAGGGGTTGGTTTAGGCGAGCAGTACTTC
>TRBV7-9|15|-|TRBJ2-2|TRBD1
CASSLGQGNTGELFF
TGTGCCAGCAGCTTAGGACAGGGGAACACCGGGGAGCTGTTTTTT
>TRBV11-2|13|-|TRBJ2-5|TRBD2
CATSGAPGETQYF
TGTGCCACTAGCGGGGCACCGGGAGAGACCCAGTACTTC
>TRBV4-3|16|-|TRBJ2-3|-
CASSQESGQGTDTQYF
TGCGCCAGCAGCCAAGAGTCAGGGCAAGGCACAGATACGCAGTATTTT
>TRBV12-5|13|-|TRBJ2-1|-
CASGLVWGGAQFF
TGTGCTAGTGGTTTGGTTTGGGGGGGGGCTCAGTTCTTC
>TRBV2|17|-|TRBJ2-1|TRBD2
CASSLGTSQLSYNEQFF
TGTGCCAGCAGTCTTGGGACTAGCCAATTATCCTACAATGAGCAGTTCTTC
>TRBV7-3|15|-|TRBJ2-5|TRBD2
CASSFSGGRVGTQYF
TGTGCCAGCAGTTTTAGCGGGGGCCGGGTCGGGACCCAGTACTTC
>TRBV18|16|-|TRBJ2-1|-
CASSPPIGANYNEQFF
TGTGCCAGCTCACCACCGATTGGGGCCAATTACAATGAGCAGTTCTTC
>TRBV11-2|13|-|TRBJ1-1|TRBD1
CASSSTGATEAFF
TGTGCCAGCAGCTCGACAGGGGCCACTGAAGCTTTCTTT
>TRBV11-3|14|few|TRBJ2-3|-
CASSSSGLADTQYF
TGTGCCAGCAGCTCCTCAGGGTTGGCAGATACGCAGTATTTT
>TRBV4-1|16|few|TRBJ2-5|TRBD2
CASSQEGGLAGETQYF
TGCGCCAGCAGCCAAGAAGGGGGACTAGCGGGTGAGACCCAGTACTTC
>TRBV29-1|12|-|TRBJ1-1|TRBD1
CSVSDRPTEAFF
TGCAGCGTCTCGGACAGGCCCACTGAAGCTTTCTTT
>TRBV7-9|15|-|TRBJ1-4|-
CASSPMGGPDEKLFF
TGTGCCAGCAGTCCCATGGGGGGACCAGATGAAAAACTGTTTTTT
>TRBV7-9|16|-|TRBJ1-5|TRBD1
CASSLAGTGGSQPQHF
TGTGCCAGCAGCTTAGCGGGGACAGGGGGCTCTCAGCCCCAGCATTTT
>TRBV5-1|14|-|TRBJ2-5|-
CASSLGRGSETQYF
TGCGCCAGCAGCTTGGGTCGTGGCTCAGAGACCCAGTACTTC
>TRBV7-2|15|-|TRBJ1-1|TRBD1
CASSIWTGGKTEAFF
TGTGCCAGCAGCATATGGACAGGGGGCAAAACTGAAGCTTTCTTT
>TRBV7-9|16|few|TRBJ1-5|-
CSSSLLLIGGNQPQHF
TGTTCCAGCAGCTTATTACTCATCGGAGGCAATCAGCCCCAGCATTTT
>TRBV19|16|-|TRBJ2-1|TRBD2
CASRRTGGGNVNEQFF
TGTGCCAGTAGGAGAACTGGCGGGGGGAATGTGAATGAGCAGTTCTTC
>TRBV5-5|14|-|TRBJ1-1|TRBD1
CASSPRTGRDEAFF
TGTGCCAGCAGCCCTCGGACAGGGAGGGATGAAGCTTTCTTT
>TRBV27|16|-|TRBJ2-3|TRBD2
CASSFLAGGGTDTQYF
TGTGCCAGCAGTTTTTTAGCGGGGGGGGGCACAGATACGCAGTATTTT
>TRBV5-1|14|-|TRBJ1-2|TRBD1
CASSQGQGVYGYTF
TGCGCCAGCAGCCAGGGACAGGGGGTCTATGGCTACACCTTC
>TRBV11-2|17|-|TRBJ2-3|TRBD2
CASSLVGSGGVTDTQYF
TGTGCCAGCAGCTTAGTGGGTAGCGGGGGTGTCACAGATACGCAGTATTTT
>TRBV5-1|15|-|TRBJ1-4|-
CASSFQGLTNEKLFF
TGCGCCAGCAGCTTCCAGGGCCTAACTAATGAAAAACTGTTTTTT
>TRBV15|17|once|TRBJ1-1|-
CATSRGQTAPGNTEAFF
TGTGCCACCAGCAGAGGACAGACCGCCCCGGGCAACACTGAAGCTTTCTTT
>TRBV7-9|14|-|TRBJ1-1|TRBD1
CASSSQQGAGEAFF
TGTGCCAGCAGCTCGCAACAGGGGGCTGGTGAAGCTTTCTTT
>TRBV28|14|-|TRBJ2-5|TRBD1
CASSSPTGAETQYF
TGTGCCAGCAGTTCCCCGACAGGGGCAGAGACCCAGTACTTC
>TRBV12-5|14|-|TRBJ1-3|-
CASGWGLTGNTIYF
TGTGCTAGTGGTTGGGGACTTACTGGAAACACCATATATTTT
>TRBV2|13|-|TRBJ1-1|TRBD1
CASSWDRDTEAFF
TGTGCCAGCAGTTGGGACAGGGACACTGAAGCTTTCTTT
>TRBV2|16|-|TRBJ1-2|TRBD1
CASSERQGLSNYGYTF
TGTGCCAGCAGTGAACGACAGGGCTTATCTAACTATGGCTACACCTTC
>TRBV5-5|15|-|TRBJ2-7|TRBD1
CASMRGPGQGFEQYF
TGTGCCAGCATGCGAGGACCGGGACAGGGGTTCGAGCAGTACTTC
>TRBV6-1|15|-|TRBJ1-2|TRBD1
CASSEAGTANYGYTF
TGTGCCAGCAGTGAAGCAGGGACAGCTAACTATGGCTACACCTTC
>TRBV7-2|15|once|TRBJ1-2|-
CASSFGWRDAEGYTF
TGTGCCAGCAGCTTCGGTTGGAGGGACGCTGAAGGCTACACCTTC
>TRBV7-3|14|-|TRBJ2-2|TRBD2
CASSFRGGAGELFF
TGTGCCAGCAGCTTTCGCGGGGGTGCCGGGGAGCTGTTTTTT
>TRBV9|15|-|TRBJ2-1|TRBD2
CASSASGGVGNEQFF
TGTGCCAGCAGCGCAAGCGGGGGGGTTGGCAATGAGCAGTTCTTC
>TRBV28|13|-|TRBJ1-1|TRBD1
CATYRQGVRVAFF
TGTGCCACCTATCGACAGGGGGTTAGAGTAGCTTTCTTT
>TRBV19|15|-|TRBJ1-5|-
CASSIRESSNQPQHF
TGTGCCAGTAGTATTAGAGAATCCAGCAATCAGCCCCAGCATTTT